The 21 T cell receptor beta chains below come from one sample, sequenced in a study of shared clonotypes between healthy human individuals. CD45RO-negative, CCR7-positively selected cells formed the naive CD8 fraction, excluding terminally differentiated effector memory CD45RA+ cells. Method: immunoSEQ multiplex PCR; TCRdb's copy keeps in-frame clones and lacks some. The sample lists roughly 850,000 clones, 95% to 97% occurring once. Specimen: naive CD8+ T cells sorted from blood. All receptors derive from a man aged 25-45 years in good health.

The chain combines TRBV9 with TRBJ2-3; D call uncertain. Germline loops: CDR1 SGDLS, CDR2 YYNGEE. The length of the CDR3 is 14 residues. V shed 0 bases and J shed 6 bases, with 11 bases lying between them. The CDR3 DNA reads as TGTGCCAGCAGCGTAGGGGCTTTCATGGATACGCAGTATTTT. Protein sequence: CASSVGAFMDTQYF.

The chain recombines TRBV9 with TRBJ2-7; 14 nucleotides line up with TRBD2. The CDR3 contains 16 residues. The V gene end was trimmed by 3 bases and the J gene end by 5 bases; junction bases not matched to a gene: 7. Germline CDR1 and CDR2: SGDLS and YYNGEE. The CDR3 loop reads CASSDPTGLAGDEQYF. The CDR3 region has the DNA TGTGCCAGCAGCGACCCCACGGGACTAGCGGGGGACGAGCAGTACTTC.

The rearrangement uses TRBV5-5 and TRBJ2-3, with 8 bases fitting TRBD2. V gave up 2 bases and J gave up 3 bases; unmatched junction bases: 8. The CDR3 covers 16 residues. Germline V CDR1 and CDR2: SGHKS, YYEKEE (reference sequence). CDR3 sequence (DNA): TGTGCCAGCAGCTTCCCGGGAGGGCCTGGGACAGATACGCAGTATTTT. It specifies CASSFPGGPGTDTQYF.

The CDR3 loop reads CASSPPNRPSYEQYF. The CDR3 DNA reads TGTGCCAGCAGCCCCCCAAATCGCCCATCCTACGAGCAGTACTTC. The J gene is TRBJ2-7, the V gene TRBV5-4; no definite D call. The V and J ends lost 4 bases and 1 base respectively, with 15 bases between them. Germline CDR1 and CDR2: SGHNT and YYREEE (reference sequence). The CDR3 covers 15 residues.

In its sample, this clone was seen once. The rearrangement joins TRBV28 to TRBJ1-5; D perhaps matches TRBD1 (6 bases). The CDR3 totals 15 residues. The V gene lost 3 bases and the J gene lost 2 bases, with 11 bases spanning the gap. Germline loops: CDR1 MDHEN, CDR2 SYDVKM. The CDR3 DNA reads as TGTGCCAGCAGTTTTACAGGGTCACGCAATCAGCCCCAGCATTTT. This codes for CASSFTGSRNQPQHF.

The chain links TRBV2 to TRBJ2-3; D perhaps matches TRBD2 (6 bases). CDR1 is SNHLY, CDR2 FYNNEI, per germline. CDR3 size: 15 residues. V lost 8 bases and J lost 6, with 21 bases in between. DNA of the CDR3: TGTGCCAGCCGAGCACTAGCCGCTATGGGTGATACGCAGTATTTT. It is translated as CASRALAAMGDTQYF.

The V call is TRBV11-2, the J call TRBJ2-3, with 7 bases lining up with TRBD2. The V gene end was trimmed by 0 bases and the J gene end by 5 bases; junction bases not matched to a gene: 11. Germline CDR1 reads SGHAT; CDR2 reads FQNNGV. The CDR3 has 17 amino acids. The CDR3 region is CASSLELVSGPQDTQYF. The CDR3 nucleotides read TGTGCCAGCAGCTTAGAATTAGTTAGCGGGCCACAAGATACGCAGTATTTT. Combining the CDR3 with reference TRBV11-2 and TRBJ2-3 gives the whole variable domain EAGVAQSPRYKIIEKRQSVAFWCNPISGHATLYWYQQILGQGPKLLIQFQNNGVVDDSQLPKDRFSAERLKGVDSTLKIQPAKLEDSAVYLCASSLELVSGPQDTQYFGPGTRLTVL.

V is TRBV6-1 and J is TRBJ1-1, with a weak D call TRBD1 (6 bases). The CDR3 covers 13 residues. Germline CDR1 reads MNHNS; CDR2 reads SASEGT. The ends were cut back, 7 bases at V and 7 bases at J, with 16 bases in the middle. CDR3 region: CASITTGTIEAFF. CDR3 in DNA: TGTGCCAGCATTACCACAGGGACGATTGAAGCTTTCTTT.

The chain joins TRBV13 to TRBJ2-2; 9 positions match TRBD2. Germline CDR1 PRHDT, CDR2 FYEKMQ (reference sequence). Losses at the gene ends were 1 base for V and 4 bases for J; bases not matched to a gene: 4. The CDR3 runs to 16 residues. The CDR3 sequence: CASSLAASGITGELFF. The CDR3 nucleotides read TGTGCCAGCAGCTTAGCCGCTAGCGGGATCACCGGGGAGCTGTTTTTT.

The rearrangement links TRBV4-1 to TRBJ1-1; D may be TRBD1 (5 bases). CDR1 is MGHRA, CDR2 YSYEKL, per germline. Trimming took off 6 bases at V and 0 bases at J, with 11 bases between the two ends. There are 14 residues in the CDR3. This chain's CDR3 is CASRTGPLNTEAFF. CDR3 DNA: TGCGCCAGCAGGACGGGACCTTTGAACACTGAAGCTTTCTTT.

The rearrangement links TRBV7-9 to TRBJ2-7, with D unresolved. This CDR3 comprises 15 residues. The V gene lost 3 bases and the J gene lost 2 bases, with 14 bases spanning the gap. The germline V gene encodes CDR1 SEHNR and CDR2 FQNEAQ (reference sequence). Written as DNA, the CDR3 is TGTGCCAGCAGCTTCGGTTACGGACCGACCTACGAGCAGTACTTC. Amino acid sequence: CASSFGYGPTYEQYF.

This clone occurred a few times. J is TRBJ2-7 and V is TRBV27; D is possibly TRBD2 (6 bases). The CDR3 has 14 residues. From germline, CDR1 is MNHEY and CDR2 SMNVEV (reference sequence). The V end was cut by 6 bases, the J end by 5 bases, with 17 bases between. CDR3 in amino acids: CASREGIGTDEQYF. Written as DNA, the CDR3 is TGTGCCAGCAGGGAGGGGATAGGAACGGACGAGCAGTACTTC.

J is TRBJ1-2 and V is TRBV25-1, with D maybe TRBD1 (5 bases). V was pared by 10 bases and J by 4 bases, with 10 bases between. Germline V gene sequence: CDR1 MGHDK, CDR2 SYGVNS. The CDR3 spans 11 residues. CDR3 amino acids: CAIHTGYGYTF. CDR3 nucleotide sequence: TGTGCCATCCATACAGGCTATGGCTACACCTTC.

The chain is built from TRBV7-2 and TRBJ2-4; D not resolved. There are 16 residues in the CDR3. The V gene lost 1 base and the J gene lost 2 bases, with 12 bases spanning the gap. Germline-derived CDR1 and CDR2 are SGHTA and FQGNSA. The CDR3 DNA follows: TGTGCCAGCAGCTTAGGTAGGGCCGCTTCCAAAAACATTCAGTACTTC. Its protein product is CASSLGRAASKNIQYF.

V usage is TRBV18 and J usage is TRBJ2-7; possibly TRBD1 for D (6 bases). The germline V gene encodes CDR1 KGHSH and CDR2 LQKENI. Trimming took off 3 bases at V and 2 bases at J, with 11 bases between the two ends. There are 14 residues in the CDR3. CDR3 nucleotides: TGTGCCAGCTCACCGACAGGTGGCCCCTACGAGCAGTACTTC. The encoded protein is CASSPTGGPYEQYF.

J is TRBJ2-7 and V is TRBV11-3; D possibly corresponds to TRBD2 (5 bases). Germline V CDR1 and CDR2: SGHNT, YENEEA. Trimming removed 4 bases at V and 5 bases at J, with 12 bases between. This CDR3 contains 13 residues. The CDR3 nucleotides are TGTGCCAGCAGCTCGGACTGGCGGGACGAGCAGTACTTC. Amino acid sequence: CASSSDWRDEQYF.

This clone appeared a single time. This chain uses TRBV27 with TRBJ1-5; perhaps TRBD1 as D (5 bases). From germline, CDR1 is MNHEY and CDR2 SMNVEV (reference sequence). V lost 5 bases and J lost 3, with 17 bases in between. The CDR3 length is 16 residues. The CDR3 loop is CASSQQPGPINQPQHF. The CDR3 DNA sequence: TGTGCCAGCAGTCAGCAGCCGGGACCCATCAATCAGCCCCAGCATTTT.

The chain links TRBV11-2 to TRBJ2-7; 9 bases align to TRBD1. V was pared by 1 base and J by 7 bases, with 8 bases of the junction left unmatched. Germline V gene lookup returns CDR1 SGHAT and CDR2 FQNNGV. The CDR3 runs 15 residues. The CDR3 sequence is CASSLGDREFEEQYF. The CDR3 nucleotides are TGTGCCAGCAGCTTAGGGGACAGGGAGTTCGAAGAGCAGTACTTC.

The sample holds one count of this clone. This sequence joins TRBV7-2 and TRBJ2-3, with a possible D match to TRBD1 (5 bases). Trimming shortened V by 5 bases and J by 0 bases, and 18 bases separated the two germline ends. This CDR3 region has 17 residues. The germline V gene encodes CDR1 SGHTA and CDR2 FQGNSA. CDR3 nucleotides: TGTGCCAGCAGCCTCCAGTGGGGCAGGTTAAGCACAGATACGCAGTATTTT. Translation: CASSLQWGRLSTDTQYF.

The gene calls are TRBV6-5 and TRBJ1-2; TRBD1 agrees at 8 bases. The CDR3 contains 14 residues. V shed 2 bases, J shed 4 bases, and the junction held 3 bases outside the gene matches. Germline CDR1 is MNHEY and CDR2 is SVGAGI. DNA of the CDR3: TGTGCCAGCAGTTACAATACAGGGGGCTATGGCTACACCTTC. This translates into CASSYNTGGYGYTF.

On this clone: Other DNA sequences from this sample encode an identical CDR3 as well. The genes are TRBV14 and TRBJ2-2; 7 positions match TRBD2. This CDR3 is built from 18 residues. CDR1 and CDR2 from the germline V gene are SGHDN and FVKESK. J lost 6 bases, V lost 1 base, and 14 bases had no gene match. In DNA form, the CDR3 reads TGTGCCAGCAGCCAAGTCGGTCCGCGGGAGCTGGGGGCCGGGGAGCTGTTTTTT. It specifies CASSQVGPRELGAGELFF.